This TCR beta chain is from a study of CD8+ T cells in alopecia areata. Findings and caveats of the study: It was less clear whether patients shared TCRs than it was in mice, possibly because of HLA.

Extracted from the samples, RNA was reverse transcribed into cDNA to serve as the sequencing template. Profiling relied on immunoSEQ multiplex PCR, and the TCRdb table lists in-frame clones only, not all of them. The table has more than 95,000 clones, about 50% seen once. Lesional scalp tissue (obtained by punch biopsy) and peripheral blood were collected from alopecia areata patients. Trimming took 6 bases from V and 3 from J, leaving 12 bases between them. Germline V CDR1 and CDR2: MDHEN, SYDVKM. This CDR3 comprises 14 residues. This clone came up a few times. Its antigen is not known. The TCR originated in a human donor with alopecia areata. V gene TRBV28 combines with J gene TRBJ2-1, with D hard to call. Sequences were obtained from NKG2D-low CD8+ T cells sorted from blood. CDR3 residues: CASSPTHSYNEQFF. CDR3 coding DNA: TGTGCCAGCAGCCCCACCCACAGCTACAATGAGCAGTTCTTC.